A selection of T cell receptor beta chains follows, all from one sample in a study of T cell repertoires in cytomegalovirus infection. A single record per CDR3 protein comes from TCRdb applying MiXCR to the reads. Of about 470,000 distinct CDR3 sequences in the sample, about 39% were seen once. The antigens these receptors bind are not known. The material was cultured PBMCs, obtained from culture after CMV antigen stimulation. The receptors come from a human donor in good health (CMV status not recorded). Some clones in this sample may be carry-over from other donors' samples. Both conserved end residues are part of each CDR3. The D gene is left open where the match is weak. The size entry is marked missing in some rows and otherwise reads once, few, many or a size class.

D gene	clone size	V gene	J gene	CDR3 DNA	CDR3 protein
TRBD1	many	TRBV7-2	TRBJ1-2	TGTGCCAGCAGCTTAGCGCAGTGGAACAGGGGGGATGGCTACACCTTC	CASSLAQWNRGDGYTF
TRBD1	.	TRBV6-6	TRBJ1-5	TGTGCCAGCACCGACAGGGTGAGTCAGCCCCAGCATTTT	CASTDRVSQPQHF
.	.	TRBV20-1	TRBJ2-2	TGCAGTGCCGCTGGGTCCGGGGGTGGCGGGGAGCTGTTTTTT	CSAAGSGGGGELFF
.	.	TRBV25-1	TRBJ2-7	TGTGCCAGCAGTGATCCCAGACAGGCCTACGAGCAGTACTTC	CASSDPRQAYEQYF
.	.	TRBV7-2	TRBJ2-7	TGTGCCAGCAGCAAATCACTCGACGAGCAGTACTTC	CASSKSLDEQYF
.	.	TRBV2	TRBJ2-1	TGTGCCAGCAACGGGGCGAAGTACAATGAGCAGTTCTTC	CASNGAKYNEQFF
.	few	TRBV7-9	TRBJ1-5	TGTGCCAGCAGCCCTGGGACCGTGAAGGGTCAGCCCCAGCATTTT	CASSPGTVKGQPQHF
.	.	TRBV7-2	TRBJ1-2	TGTGCCAGCAGCTTAGGACGGTATGGCTACACCTTC	CASSLGRYGYTF
TRBD1	few	TRBV12-3/TRBV12-4	TRBJ2-7	TGTGCCAGCAGTTCGTCGGGACAGGGGGCGTACGAGCAGTACTTC	CASSSSGQGAYEQYF
TRBD1	.	TRBV6-2/TRBV6-3	TRBJ2-7	TGTGCCAGCAGTTACTCGGAGCGGGACAGGGGCGACGAGCAGTACTTC	CASSYSERDRGDEQYF
.	few	TRBV6-1	TRBJ1-5	TGTGCCAGCAGTGAAGAGGGCAATCAGCCCCAGCATTTT	CASSEEGNQPQHF
TRBD1	.	TRBV14	TRBJ1-4	TGTGCCAGCAGCCAGCGGGACAGAATTAATGAAAAACTGTTTTTT	CASSQRDRINEKLFF
.	few	TRBV11-2	TRBJ1-1	TGTGCCAGCAGCCCCATTGCGGGGATGAACACTGAAGCTTTCTTT	CASSPIAGMNTEAFF
.	few	TRBV7-8	TRBJ2-1	TGTGCCAGCAGCTTTCGGACTTCCTACAATGAGCAGTTCTTC	CASSFRTSYNEQFF
.	.	TRBV7-2	TRBJ2-7	TGTGCCAGCAGCGTTGGACCCGCGTTATACTACGAGCAGTACTTC	CASSVGPALYYEQYF
TRBD2	few	TRBV7-4	TRBJ2-1	TGTGCCAGCAGCTTAGCTTATAGCGGGGGGGCCTACAATGAGCAGTTCTTC	CASSLAYSGGAYNEQFF
.	few	TRBV7-2	TRBJ2-3	TGTGCCAGCAGCTTGGGGGGACAGAACCTAAATACGCAGTATTTT	CASSLGGQNLNTQYF
.	.	TRBV20-1	TRBJ1-1	TGCAGTGCCCCAGCGGCAGGTAAGGGGTACACTGAAGCTTTCTTT	CSAPAAGKGYTEAFF
TRBD1	once	TRBV19	TRBJ2-5	TGTGCCAGTAGTGACGGGACAGGGCAAGAGACCCAGTACTTC	CASSDGTGQETQYF
.	.	TRBV11-2	TRBJ1-6	TGTGCCAGCAGCTTATTAGTTTCACCCCTCCACTTT	CASSLLVSPLHF
TRBD2	few	TRBV7-2	TRBJ2-3	TGTGCCAGCAGCCTAGTCCCCCTACTAGCGGTTAGCACAGATACGCAGTATTTT	CASSLVPLLAVSTDTQYF
.	.	TRBV7-2	TRBJ1-2	TGTGCCAGCAGCCCATCCGGACAAGACCTGGGGGGCTACACCTTC	CASSPSGQDLGGYTF
.	.	TRBV6-5	TRBJ2-5	TGTGCCAGCAGTTACTCACCAGGGTCTACGACTATTCGAAAAGAGACCCAGTACTTC	CASSYSPGSTTIRKETQYF
TRBD1	many	TRBV7-2	TRBJ1-2	TGTGCCAGCAGCTTAGCAACGTACAGGGGGCTTAACTATGGCTACACCTTC	CASSLATYRGLNYGYTF
TRBD1	few	TRBV12-3/TRBV12-4	TRBJ2-7	TGTGCCAGCAGTTTCAGACAGGGGTTCGAGCAGTACTTC	CASSFRQGFEQYF
.	.	TRBV29-1	TRBJ1-1	TGCAGCGTGGCCCGCGCGAACACTGAAGCTTTCTTT	CSVARANTEAFF
.	few	TRBV5-4	TRBJ2-5	TGTGCCAGCAGCTTTTGGGGGGAAGAGACCCAGTACTTC	CASSFWGEETQYF
.	few	TRBV7-2	TRBJ2-5	TGTGCCAGCAGCTTAGGGGGTAGGACCCAAGAGACCCAGTACTTC	CASSLGGRTQETQYF
.	.	TRBV12-3/TRBV12-4	TRBJ1-6	TGTGCCAGCAGTTTTCGGGCCGGGGGTTCACCCCTCCACTTT	CASSFRAGGSPLHF
.	few	TRBV11-2	TRBJ2-7	TGTGCCAGCAGCGGAGACAATTCCTACGAGCAGTACTTC	CASSGDNSYEQYF
TRBD1	.	TRBV29-1	TRBJ1-1	TGCAGCGTTGTCAGGGACAGTTCCATTGTAGCTTTCTTT	CSVVRDSSIVAFF
.	.	TRBV7-2	TRBJ2-7	TGTGCCAGCAGCCCAGATCCACCCTACGAGCAGTGCTTC	CASSPDPPYEQCF
.	few	TRBV7-2	TRBJ2-1	TGTGCCAGCAGCTTAACAGCGGGCAATGAGCAGTTCTTC	CASSLTAGNEQFF
TRBD2	.	TRBV5-1	TRBJ2-7	TGCGCCAGCAGCGTCCTACTAGCGGGAGGGCCCTACGAGCAGTACTTC	CASSVLLAGGPYEQYF
.	.	TRBV7-9	TRBJ1-4	TGTGCCAGCAGCTTAGCCGGGGGCTTTGGGGAAAAACTGTTTTTT	CASSLAGGFGEKLFF
TRBD1	few	TRBV5-5	TRBJ1-1	TGTGCCAGCAGCTTGAAGACAGGGGATGTCCCTGAAGCTTTCTTT	CASSLKTGDVPEAFF
.	few	TRBV5-4	TRBJ2-3	TGTGCCAGCAGCGCCGTAGTAGGAACTAGCACAGATACGCAGTATTTT	CASSAVVGTSTDTQYF
TRBD1	.	TRBV7-2	TRBJ1-3	TGTGCCAGCAGCTACAGGGGAACTGGAAACACCATATATTTT	CASSYRGTGNTIYF
.	few	TRBV12-3/TRBV12-4	TRBJ2-2	TGTGCCAGCAGTGCGCTGAGAATTAACACCGGGGAGCTGTTTTTT	CASSALRINTGELFF
TRBD1	.	TRBV5-1	TRBJ2-3	TGCGCCAGCAGCTTGCCGACAGGGAGCACAGATACGCAGTATTTT	CASSLPTGSTDTQYF
TRBD2	.	TRBV12-3/TRBV12-4	TRBJ2-5	TGTGCCAGCAGTCCCGCCGGACTAGCGGGAGGTAGAGAGACCCAGTACTTC	CASSPAGLAGGRETQYF
TRBD2	few	TRBV5-3	TRBJ2-5	TGTGCCAGCAGTCGCGGGGGGTTGGCGGGGACCCAAGAGACCCAGTACTTC	CASSRGGLAGTQETQYF
.	.	TRBV12-3/TRBV12-4	TRBJ2-3	TGTGCCAGCAGTTTTTCTAATACGCAGTATTTT	CASSFSNTQYF
.	few	TRBV6-2/TRBV6-3	TRBJ2-3	TGTGCCAGCAGTTACTCGAGACTGGGGGGCACAGATACGCAGTATTTT	CASSYSRLGGTDTQYF
.	.	TRBV9	TRBJ2-2	TGTGCCAGCAGCCCCACGCACCAGTGGACCGGGGAGCTGTTTTTT	CASSPTHQWTGELFF
TRBD1	.	TRBV9	TRBJ2-1	TGTGCCAGCAGCGGGGGGACAGAGAGCTCCTACAATGAGCAGTTCTTC	CASSGGTESSYNEQFF
.	.	TRBV10-3	TRBJ2-3	TGTGCCATCAGTCCCGGGACTAGCACAGATACGCAGTATTTT	CAISPGTSTDTQYF
.	.	TRBV7-2	TRBJ1-2	TGTGCCAGCAGCTTAGTCGGCAGCGGCTATGGCTACACCTTC	CASSLVGSGYGYTF
.	.	TRBV19	TRBJ2-7	TGTGCCAGTAGTATGGACAGCCACTACGAGCAGTACTTC	CASSMDSHYEQYF
.	few	TRBV12-3/TRBV12-4	TRBJ2-3	TGTGCCAGCAGTTTACCGGGGACACCAGATACGCAGTATTTT	CASSLPGTPDTQYF
.	few	TRBV20-1	TRBJ2-7	TGCAGTGCTAGGGGTGGGGCGGGTGACTACGAGCAGTACTTC	CSARGGAGDYEQYF